This TCR beta chain stems from a study of cytomegalovirus exposure and HLA in healthy donors. Primers included in the PCR were 60 Vbeta and 13 Jbeta primers. Profiled with immunoSEQ multiplex PCR; TCRdb holds only in-frame clones, not every one. The sample yields roughly 100,000 clones, 50% to 70% seen once. As concerns this clone: The antigen remains undetermined.

Study-level results: Altogether, 150 to 200 TCR beta chains were recorded as cytomegalovirus-associated.

The CDR3 totals 15 residues. Trimming cost V 7 bases and J 7 bases; bases outside gene matches: 12. Germline values: CDR1 KGHSY, CDR2 FQNENV. This TCR derives from a human donor in good health. The sample was PBMCs. The chain carries TRBV16 and TRBJ2-1, with 8 bases fitting TRBD1. The CDR3, as DNA: TGTGCCAGCAACCGAGACAGGGGCCTAAGAAATGAGCAGTTCTTC. Its translation: CASNRDRGLRNEQFF.